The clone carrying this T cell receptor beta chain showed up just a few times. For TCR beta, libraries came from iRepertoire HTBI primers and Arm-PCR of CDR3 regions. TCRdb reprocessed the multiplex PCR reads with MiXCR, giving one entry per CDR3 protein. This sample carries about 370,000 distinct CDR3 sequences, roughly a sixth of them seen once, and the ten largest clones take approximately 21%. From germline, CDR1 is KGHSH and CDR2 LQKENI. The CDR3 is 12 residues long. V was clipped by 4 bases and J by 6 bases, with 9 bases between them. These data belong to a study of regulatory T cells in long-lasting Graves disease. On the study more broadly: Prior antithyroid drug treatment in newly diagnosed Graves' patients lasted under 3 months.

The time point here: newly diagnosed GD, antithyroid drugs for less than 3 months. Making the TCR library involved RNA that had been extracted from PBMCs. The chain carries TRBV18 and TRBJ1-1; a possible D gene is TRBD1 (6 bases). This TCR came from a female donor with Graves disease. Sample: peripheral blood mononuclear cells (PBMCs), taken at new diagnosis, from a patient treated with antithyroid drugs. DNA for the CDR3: TGTGCCAGCTCACAGGGGGGACCTGAAGCTTTCTTT. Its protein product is CASSQGGPEAFF.